A selection of T cell receptor beta chains follows, all from one sample in a study of blood T cell repertoires in COVID-19. Some clones are missing from TCRdb's copy, which holds only in-frame ones; the method was immunoSEQ multiplex PCR. Here the sample spans around 95,000 clones, roughly nine tenths being singletons. Sequencing was done on a sample of peripheral blood. All receptors derive from a man under 40 in a cohort sampled during active COVID-19. CDR3s include the opening cysteine and the closing phenylalanine or tryptophan. Each record gives: J gene, D gene, V gene, clone size, CDR3 DNA, CDR3 protein. A D gene is named only where the DNA matches it firmly. Not all rows give a size; the values are once, few, many and, for expanded clones, a class.

J gene: TRBJ1-2
D gene: .
V gene: TRBV4-2
clone size: .
CDR3 DNA: TGTGCCAGCAGCCAAAAGGACAGCTATGGCTACACCTTC
CDR3 protein: CASSQKDSYGYTF

J gene: TRBJ1-5
D gene: .
V gene: TRBV28
clone size: .
CDR3 DNA: TGTGCCAGCAATCGGGGAGGTAACAATCAGCCCCAGCATTTT
CDR3 protein: CASNRGGNNQPQHF

J gene: TRBJ1-3
D gene: .
V gene: TRBV29-1
clone size: .
CDR3 DNA: TGCAGCCCTAGTGGAAACACCATATATTTT
CDR3 protein: CSPSGNTIYF

J gene: TRBJ2-7
D gene: TRBD1
V gene: TRBV12-5
clone size: .
CDR3 DNA: TGTGCTAGTGGTTTGGTAGGGCAGGGGGCCCCCTACGAGCAGTACTTC
CDR3 protein: CASGLVGQGAPYEQYF

J gene: TRBJ1-1
D gene: .
V gene: TRBV5-4
clone size: .
CDR3 DNA: TGTGCCAGCAGCTTGGGACAGCAGAACACTGAAGCTTTCTTT
CDR3 protein: CASSLGQQNTEAFF

J gene: TRBJ2-1
D gene: TRBD1
V gene: TRBV18
clone size: .
CDR3 DNA: TGTGCCAGCTCACCGGACAGGCCCCATGAGCAGTTCTTC
CDR3 protein: CASSPDRPHEQFF

J gene: TRBJ2-2
D gene: TRBD1
V gene: TRBV5-1
clone size: .
CDR3 DNA: TGCGCCAGCAGCCAGACAGGGGCGAACACCGGGGAGCTGTTTTTT
CDR3 protein: CASSQTGANTGELFF

J gene: TRBJ2-5
D gene: TRBD1
V gene: TRBV7-2
clone size: .
CDR3 DNA: TGTGCCAGCAGCCCTCCCGAACGAAGGGGGCGAAGGGAGACCCAGTACTTC
CDR3 protein: CASSPPERRGRRETQYF

J gene: TRBJ1-5
D gene: .
V gene: TRBV19
clone size: once
CDR3 DNA: TGTGCCAGTAGTATCACTGGCAATCAGCCCCAGCATTTT
CDR3 protein: CASSITGNQPQHF

J gene: TRBJ2-3
D gene: TRBD1
V gene: TRBV5-1
clone size: .
CDR3 DNA: TGCGCCACCAGGGACAGGGCAACAGATACGCAGTATTTT
CDR3 protein: CATRDRATDTQYF

J gene: TRBJ2-1
D gene: TRBD1
V gene: TRBV28
clone size: .
CDR3 DNA: TGTGCCAGCAGCCGGGACAGGACCTCCTACAATGAGCAGTTCTTC
CDR3 protein: CASSRDRTSYNEQFF

J gene: TRBJ2-1
D gene: .
V gene: TRBV7-2
clone size: .
CDR3 DNA: TGTGCCAGCACCCCCGGGTACTCCTACAATGAGCAGTTCTTC
CDR3 protein: CASTPGYSYNEQFF

J gene: TRBJ1-1
D gene: .
V gene: TRBV28
clone size: few
CDR3 DNA: TGTGCCAGCAGTTTATTGGTTCGGACTGAAGCTTTCTTT
CDR3 protein: CASSLLVRTEAFF

J gene: TRBJ1-2
D gene: .
V gene: TRBV7-9
clone size: few
CDR3 DNA: TGTGCCAGCACCTCACAGGGTCATGGCTACACCTTC
CDR3 protein: CASTSQGHGYTF

J gene: TRBJ2-7
D gene: TRBD2
V gene: TRBV18
clone size: .
CDR3 DNA: TGTGCCAGCTCACCCCGGACTAGCGACTACGAGCAGTACTTC
CDR3 protein: CASSPRTSDYEQYF

J gene: TRBJ2-7
D gene: TRBD1
V gene: TRBV5-5
clone size: .
CDR3 DNA: TGTGCCAGCAGCTTGGGTGGACAGGGATACGAGCAGTACTTC
CDR3 protein: CASSLGGQGYEQYF

J gene: TRBJ2-1
D gene: TRBD1
V gene: TRBV5-1
clone size: once
CDR3 DNA: TGCGCCAGCAGACGGACAGGGGTTATGAATGAGCAGTTCTTC
CDR3 protein: CASRRTGVMNEQFF

J gene: TRBJ1-6
D gene: .
V gene: TRBV4-1
clone size: .
CDR3 DNA: TGCGCCAGCAGCCACGGCGGGAATTCACCCCTCCACTTT
CDR3 protein: CASSHGGNSPLHF

J gene: TRBJ2-2
D gene: TRBD1
V gene: TRBV10-3
clone size: .
CDR3 DNA: TGTGCCATCGGGGGACAGGAGGACGGGGAGCTGTTTTTT
CDR3 protein: CAIGGQEDGELFF

J gene: TRBJ2-3
D gene: TRBD2
V gene: TRBV5-1
clone size: .
CDR3 DNA: TGCGCCAGCAGCCGGGGGGACGGGAATACGCAGTATTTT
CDR3 protein: CASSRGDGNTQYF

J gene: TRBJ1-3
D gene: TRBD1
V gene: TRBV28
clone size: once
CDR3 DNA: TGTGCCAGCAGTTTTCCTACAGGGGCCGGAAACACCATATATTTT
CDR3 protein: CASSFPTGAGNTIYF

J gene: TRBJ2-3
D gene: .
V gene: TRBV9
clone size: .
CDR3 DNA: TGTGCCAGCAGCGTAGGTCCCAGGGGATACACAGATACGCAGTATTTT
CDR3 protein: CASSVGPRGYTDTQYF

J gene: TRBJ1-2
D gene: .
V gene: TRBV6-5
clone size: .
CDR3 DNA: TGTGCCAGCAGTTACGGGGGGATCTATGGCTACACCTTC
CDR3 protein: CASSYGGIYGYTF

J gene: TRBJ2-3
D gene: TRBD2
V gene: TRBV7-2
clone size: .
CDR3 DNA: TGTGCCAGCAGCTTAGGCTACGGGGGGTTGGCAGATACGCAGTATTTT
CDR3 protein: CASSLGYGGLADTQYF

J gene: TRBJ2-1
D gene: TRBD2
V gene: TRBV5-1
clone size: .
CDR3 DNA: TGCGCCAGCAGCTCCGGGACTAGCGGGGGGTATCACTCCTACAATGAGCAGTTCTTC
CDR3 protein: CASSSGTSGGYHSYNEQFF

J gene: TRBJ2-2
D gene: .
V gene: TRBV5-6
clone size: once
CDR3 DNA: TGTGCCAGCAGCTTGGGACAGAAAGGCGGGGAGCTGTTTTTT
CDR3 protein: CASSLGQKGGELFF

J gene: TRBJ2-3
D gene: .
V gene: TRBV10-3
clone size: .
CDR3 DNA: TGTGCCATCAGTCAAGCTCGGACAGCTACCGATACGCAGTATTTT
CDR3 protein: CAISQARTATDTQYF